The rows below give T cell receptor beta chains drawn from one sample of a study of cytomegalovirus exposure and HLA in healthy donors. TCRdb's table, derived via immunoSEQ multiplex PCR, lists solely in-frame clones and lacks some. The data show fewer than 120,000 clones, more than 60% seen once. Sequenced: PBMCs. Source of these receptors: a man aged 25-45 years in good health and CMV-seropositive. CDR3s include the opening cysteine and the closing phenylalanine or tryptophan. The D gene is left open where the match is weak. Expanded clones are given a class, and other clones once, few, many or no size at all.

>NA|TRBV4-1|TRBJ1-2|TRBD1
CASSPERDRDGYTF
TGCGCCAGCAGCCCGGAAAGGGACAGGGACGGCTACACCTTC
>NA|TRBV7-6|TRBJ2-1|NA
CASSLGPLGEQFF
TGTGCCAGCAGCTTAGGCCCACTTGGTGAGCAGTTCTTC
>few|TRBV7-9|TRBJ1-1|NA
CASSPLLGGNTEAFF
TGTGCCAGCAGCCCACTCTTGGGGGGGAACACTGAAGCTTTCTTT
>NA|TRBV9|TRBJ2-5|NA
CASSVGPQETQYF
TGTGCCAGCAGCGTGGGGCCCCAGGAGACCCAGTACTTC
>NA|TRBV9|TRBJ2-1|TRBD2
CASSPWGLANEQFF
TGTGCCAGCAGCCCCTGGGGACTAGCGAATGAGCAGTTCTTC
>NA|TRBV14|TRBJ2-3|NA
CASSQDWSGVDTQYF
TGTGCCAGCAGCCAAGATTGGTCCGGGGTGGATACGCAGTATTTT
>NA|TRBV4-1|TRBJ2-2|TRBD1
CASSQYYRGSNTGELFF
TGCGCCAGCAGCCAGTATTACAGGGGTTCGAACACCGGGGAGCTGTTTTTT
>NA|TRBV5-1|TRBJ2-3|TRBD2
CASGRGASTDTQYF
TGCGCCAGCGGGCGGGGGGCTAGCACAGATACGCAGTATTTT
>NA|TRBV28|TRBJ1-2|TRBD1
CASSQQGALYGYTF
TGTGCCAGCAGCCAACAGGGGGCGCTCTATGGCTACACCTTC
>NA|TRBV11-2|TRBJ1-2|NA
CASSPGEDGYTF
TGTGCCAGCAGCCCGGGGGAGGACGGCTACACCTTC
>NA|TRBV11-2|TRBJ1-2|NA
CASSLEVAEYGYTF
TGTGCCAGCAGCTTAGAGGTGGCAGAATATGGCTACACCTTC
>NA|TRBV19|TRBJ1-2|TRBD1
CASSATTGGSFRSYGYTF
TGTGCCAGTAGTGCCACCACAGGGGGCTCGTTTCGTTCCTATGGCTACACCTTC
>NA|TRBV9|TRBJ2-5|TRBD2
CASSGAGGQETQYF
TGTGCCAGCAGTGGAGCGGGGGGGCAAGAGACCCAGTACTTC
>NA|TRBV4-1|TRBJ1-3|NA
CASSQAVAGLNTIYF
TGCGCCAGCAGCCAAGCGGTGGCGGGCCTAAACACCATATATTTT
>NA|TRBV6-1|TRBJ1-4|TRBD1
CASSGTGSLVREKLFF
TGTGCCAGCAGTGGGACAGGGAGTTTGGTTAGGGAAAAACTGTTTTTT
>NA|TRBV14|TRBJ1-6|TRBD1
CASSQDPGQGDNSPLHF
TGTGCCAGCAGCCAAGATCCGGGACAGGGGGATAATTCACCCCTCCACTTT
>once|TRBV7-3|TRBJ1-1|NA
CASSLGPGYTEAFF
TGTGCCAGCAGCTTAGGCCCAGGGTACACTGAAGCTTTCTTT
>NA|TRBV2|TRBJ1-4|NA
CASRTGGDSNEKLFF
TGTGCCAGCAGAACTGGAGGGGATTCTAATGAAAAACTGTTTTTT
>NA|TRBV21-1|TRBJ2-7|NA
CASTPGVSSYEQYF
TGTGCCAGCACCCCAGGGGTAAGTTCCTACGAGCAGTACTTC
>NA|TRBV5-6|TRBJ1-3|NA
CASSPDQGLGNTIYF
TGTGCCAGCAGCCCAGATCAGGGGCTGGGAAACACCATATATTTT
>NA|TRBV6-9|TRBJ2-7|NA
CASDTINRTYYEQYF
TGTGCCAGCGATACTATAAACAGGACATACTACGAGCAGTACTTC
>NA|TRBV23-1|TRBJ2-7|NA
CASSQSEGTARGTYEQYF
TGCGCCAGCAGTCAATCTGAGGGGACAGCCCGCGGGACCTACGAGCAGTACTTC
>few|TRBV7-2|TRBJ2-1|NA
CASSRRGYQFF
TGTGCCAGCAGCAGGAGAGGGTATCAGTTCTTC
>NA|TRBV18|TRBJ2-1|TRBD1
CASSQPGQGAYEQFF
TGTGCCAGCTCACAACCGGGACAGGGGGCTTATGAGCAGTTCTTC
>NA|TRBV2|TRBJ1-2|NA
CASRATDRYYGYTF
TGTGCCAGCAGAGCCACGGACAGATACTATGGCTACACCTTC
>NA|TRBV5-4|TRBJ2-1|TRBD2
CASSLGLAGGNEQFF
TGTGCCAGCAGCTTGGGACTAGCGGGGGGGAATGAGCAGTTCTTC
>NA|TRBV23-1|TRBJ1-5|NA
CASSQLPASNQPQHF
TGCGCCAGCAGTCAACTCCCTGCGTCAAATCAGCCCCAGCATTTT
>NA|TRBV13|TRBJ1-6|TRBD1
CASSLGGQGRGSPLHF
TGTGCCAGCAGCTTAGGAGGACAGGGTAGAGGGTCACCCCTCCACTTT
>NA|TRBV4-2|TRBJ1-2|TRBD1
CASSPPTGGSGYTF
TGTGCCAGCAGCCCGCCTACAGGGGGCAGCGGCTACACCTTC
>NA|TRBV2|TRBJ2-5|TRBD2
CAGRDWGKETQYF
TGTGCCGGGAGGGATTGGGGGAAAGAGACCCAGTACTTC
>NA|TRBV10-2|TRBJ2-7|TRBD1
CAAGPRDRVSYEQYF
TGCGCCGCCGGTCCGAGGGACAGGGTGTCCTACGAGCAGTACTTC
>NA|TRBV7-9|TRBJ2-2|TRBD1
CASSYDDRGENTGELFF
TGTGCCAGCAGCTACGACGACAGGGGGGAGAACACCGGGGAGCTGTTTTTT
>NA|TRBV25-1|TRBJ2-3|NA
CASSDAVADTQYF
TGTGCCAGCAGTGACGCTGTAGCAGATACGCAGTATTTT
>NA|TRBV19|TRBJ2-1|NA
CASSLGAGTPYNEQFF
TGTGCCAGTAGTCTGGGGGCCGGGACCCCATACAATGAGCAGTTCTTC
>few|TRBV28|TRBJ1-2|TRBD1
CASSPGQGDYGYTF
TGTGCCAGCAGTCCGGGACAGGGGGACTATGGCTACACCTTC
>once|TRBV5-4|TRBJ1-2|NA
CASSLESRMYGYTF
TGTGCCAGCAGCTTGGAATCCAGGATGTATGGCTACACCTTC
>NA|TRBV30|TRBJ2-7|NA
CAWRINMGPARISYEQYF
TGTGCCTGGAGGATAAATATGGGGCCCGCGCGGATCTCCTACGAGCAGTACTTC
>NA|TRBV5-4|TRBJ2-1|NA
CASSLGGFSSYNEQFF
TGTGCCAGCAGCTTGGGAGGGTTTAGCTCCTACAATGAGCAGTTCTTC
>NA|TRBV6-5|TRBJ1-2|NA
CASKTRRLTNYGYTF
TGTGCCAGCAAGACACGCAGGTTAACTAACTATGGCTACACCTTC
>NA|TRBV4-2|TRBJ2-7|TRBD1
CASSHTGGEQYF
TGTGCCAGCAGCCATACAGGGGGGGAGCAGTACTTC
>NA|TRBV7-3|TRBJ2-3|TRBD2
CASSPYRGGADTQYF
TGTGCCAGCAGCCCATACCGCGGGGGGGCAGATACGCAGTATTTT
>once|TRBV2|TRBJ2-1|NA
CASSGGAEFF
TGTGCCAGCAGTGGAGGAGCTGAGTTCTTC
>NA|TRBV30|TRBJ1-1|NA
CAAERAAEFEAFF
TGTGCCGCAGAGAGGGCAGCCGAATTTGAAGCTTTCTTT
>few|TRBV7-8|TRBJ2-5|NA
CASSLSVTQYF
TGTGCCAGCAGCCTTTCAGTCACCCAGTACTTC
>NA|TRBV27|TRBJ2-1|NA
CASRPPEGAVNEQFF
TGTGCCAGCAGACCCCCGGAGGGGGCAGTGAATGAGCAGTTCTTC
>NA|TRBV6-5|TRBJ1-2|TRBD1
CASSYDRTGGYGYTF
TGTGCCAGCAGTTACGACCGGACAGGGGGCTATGGCTACACCTTC
>NA|TRBV2|TRBJ2-5|NA
CASRRVESGRKETQYF
TGTGCCAGCAGGCGTGTGGAGTCAGGGAGGAAAGAGACCCAGTACTTC
>NA|TRBV19|TRBJ1-5|TRBD1
CASTDRGPSQPQHF
TGTGCCAGTACCGACAGGGGGCCCAGTCAGCCCCAGCATTTT